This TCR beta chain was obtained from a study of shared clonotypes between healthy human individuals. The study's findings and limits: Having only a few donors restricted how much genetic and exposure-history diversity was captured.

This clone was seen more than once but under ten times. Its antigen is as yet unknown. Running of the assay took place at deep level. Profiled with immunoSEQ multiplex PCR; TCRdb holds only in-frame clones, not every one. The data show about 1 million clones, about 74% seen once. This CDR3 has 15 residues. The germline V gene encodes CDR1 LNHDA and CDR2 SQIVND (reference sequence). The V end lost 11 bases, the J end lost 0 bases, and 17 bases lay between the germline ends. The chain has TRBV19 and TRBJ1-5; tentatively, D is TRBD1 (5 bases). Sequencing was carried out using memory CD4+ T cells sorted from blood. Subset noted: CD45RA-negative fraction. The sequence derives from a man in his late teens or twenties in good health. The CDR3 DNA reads TGTGCCTCCTCCCAGCGGGGGTATAGCAATCAGCCCCAGCATTTT. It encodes CASSQRGYSNQPQHF.